What follows are 7 T cell receptor beta chains derived from one specimen sequenced in a study of T cell responses to AZD1222 COVID-19 vaccine. Some clones are missing from TCRdb's copy, which holds only in-frame ones; the method was immunoSEQ multiplex PCR. This table holds about 150,000 clones, approximately 91% found once. This specimen consisted of peripheral blood, obtained 28 days after the second AZD1222 dose. Receptors were obtained from an adult who received the AZD1222 COVID-19 vaccine.

This chain connects TRBV5-1 to TRBJ1-4; perhaps TRBD1 as D (5 bases). Germline values: CDR1 SGHRS, CDR2 YFSETQ. The CDR3 covers 15 residues. Deletions cut 4 bases from V and 7 bases from J, with 17 bases between. CDR3 coding DNA: TGCGCCAGCAGCCCGGACGGTTTACAGGTTGAAAAACTGTTTTTT. The encoded protein is CASSPDGLQVEKLFF.

V gene TRBV9 combines with J gene TRBJ2-7; D is possibly TRBD2 (5 bases). V lost 3 bases to trimming and J lost 5 bases, with 18 bases between them. This CDR3 comprises 15 residues. Germline assignment: CDR1 SGDLS and CDR2 YYNGEE. CDR3 sequence: CASSGGTSTVDEQYF. For the CDR3, the DNA is TGTGCCAGCAGCGGAGGAACTAGTACTGTCGACGAGCAGTACTTC.

This chain links TRBV6-5 with TRBJ1-3; D remains ambiguous. The V end was cut by 2 bases, the J end by 0 bases, with 5 bases between. This CDR3 is built from 14 residues. Germline CDR1 MNHEY, CDR2 SVGAGI. The chain's CDR3 is CASSYEFSGNTIYF. The CDR3 DNA reads as TGTGCCAGCAGTTACGAGTTCTCTGGAAACACCATATATTTT.

This clone was seen a single time. The V gene is TRBV14, the J gene TRBJ1-1; D may be TRBD1 (5 bases). This CDR3 spans 17 amino acids. Trimming pared 0 bases from V and 0 bases from J, leaving 14 bases between. Germline values: CDR1 SGHDN, CDR2 FVKESK. The CDR3 loop reads CASSQDYYGHLNTEAFF. CDR3 bases: TGTGCCAGCAGCCAAGATTATTATGGACACCTGAACACTGAAGCTTTCTTT. The full variable domain, in which reference TRBV14 and TRBJ1-1 provide the parts outside the CDR3, is EAGVTQFPSHSVIEKGQTVTLRCDPISGHDNLYWYRRVMGKEIKFLLHFVKESKQDESGMPNNRFLAERTGGTYSTLKVQPAELEDSGVYFCASSQDYYGHLNTEAFFGQGTRLTVV.

The chain uses TRBV4-2 and TRBJ2-7; 12 bases align to TRBD2. Germline V gene sequence: CDR1 LGHNA, CDR2 YNFKEQ. The CDR3 runs to 16 residues. V gave up 0 bases and J gave up 2 bases; unmatched junction bases: 2. DNA of the CDR3: TGTGCCAGCAGCCAAGAGCTAGCGGGAGGGACCTACGAGCAGTACTTC. Translating it yields CASSQELAGGTYEQYF.

The V gene is TRBV19, the J gene TRBJ2-1; possible D gene TRBD1, 5 bases. Germline loops: CDR1 LNHDA, CDR2 SQIVND (reference sequence). Trimming took 8 bases from V and 4 from J, leaving 6 bases between them. This CDR3 comprises 11 residues. In nucleotides, the CDR3 is TGTGCCAGTCGACAGTACAATGAGCAGTTCTTC. Translation gives CASRQYNEQFF.

The chain joins TRBV11-2 to TRBJ1-2; perhaps TRBD1 as D (5 bases). The germline gives CDR1 SGHAT, CDR2 FQNNGV. With 7 bases removed from V and 6 bases from J, the gap between germline ends came to 21 bases. The CDR3 extends over 15 amino acids. The DNA of the CDR3 is TGTGCCAGCAACCCGGTTGAGGGGAACGTCGATGGCTACACCTTC. Protein: CASNPVEGNVDGYTF.